The entry below describes one T cell receptor (beta chain). Its antigen is not identified. Trimming left V 1 base short and J 0 bases short, with 9 bases between. This CDR3 contains 16 residues. Germline assignment: CDR1 SGHDN and CDR2 FVKESK. The data were obtained in a study of T cells in Graves' hyperthyroidism and ophthalmopathy. It was RNA transcripts that yielded the amplified TCR beta CDR3 regions. Primed by the HTBI set, a first-round RT-PCR was run on the TCR CDR3. Via MiXCR, TCRdb re-called the multiplex PCR reads, giving one row per CDR3 protein. This repertoire shows approximately 400,000 distinct CDR3 sequences, roughly 14% found once; its top ten account for 11%. Study results and limitations: In blood, most of the thyroid clonotypes expanded above 0.001 were also present. Ophthalmopathy stood apart from stable hyperthyroidism in a 13 V-J model. It was a median around 6 months before onset that the model predicted ophthalmopathy.

Based on clinical symptoms, serum thyroxine and TRAb, thyroid ultrasound and orbital computed tomography, diagnoses were reached. The clonotype originates from a woman aged 60-75 years with Graves' hyperthyroidism. The sample taken for sequencing was blood. The chain employs TRBV14 and TRBJ1-4; the D gene is possibly TRBD1 (5 bases). The CDR3 loop is CASSQGLQATNEKLFF. The CDR3 DNA reads TGTGCCAGCAGCCAAGGTTTACAGGCAACTAATGAAAAACTGTTTTTT. Combining the CDR3 with reference TRBV14 and TRBJ1-4 gives the whole variable domain EAGVTQFPSHSVIEKGQTVTLRCDPISGHDNLYWYRRVMGKEIKFLLHFVKESKQDESGMPNNRFLAERTGGTYSTLKVQPAELEDSGVYFCASSQGLQATNEKLFFGSGTQLSVL.